Below are 15 T cell receptor beta chains sequenced from a single sample in a study of Ad26.COV2.S vaccination and SARS-CoV-2 variants. Profiling relied on immunoSEQ multiplex PCR, and the TCRdb table lists in-frame clones only, not all of them. The repertoire consists of about 460,000 clones, with 89% occurring once and the leading ten covering approximately 1.7%. Treatment defined: about 20 received Ad26.COV2.S at low or high dose, single or two shots; 5 received placebo; per-sample allocation not given. Sampling took place 63 days after the first vaccine or placebo injection. The starting material was peripheral blood, obtained in a trial of Ad26.COV2.S vaccine versus placebo. The receptor set was obtained from a person aged 18-65 years who received the Ad26.COV2.S COVID-19 vaccine or a placebo.

The V and J genes are TRBV18 and TRBJ2-1; the match to TRBD1 covers 10 bases. The V and J ends lost 1 base and 4 bases, in that order; junction bases with no gene match: 10. The CDR3 spans 18 residues. The germline V gene encodes CDR1 KGHSH and CDR2 LQKENI. The CDR3 protein is CASSPRDRDRGPYNEQFF. CDR3 nucleotides: TGTGCCAGCTCACCACGAGATAGGGACAGGGGACCTTACAATGAGCAGTTCTTC.

V and J are TRBV20-1 and TRBJ1-2; D gene unclear. The CDR3 extends over 13 amino acids. The V end lost 3 bases, the J end lost 0 bases, and 8 bases lay between the germline ends. Germline V gene lookup returns CDR1 DFQATT and CDR2 SNEGSKA (reference sequence). CDR3 region: CSASFGTNYGYTF. As DNA, the CDR3 is TGCAGTGCTAGTTTCGGGACTAACTATGGCTACACCTTC.

The chain combines TRBV7-9 with TRBJ2-3; 9 bases match TRBD2. CDR1 is SEHNR and CDR2 is FQNEAQ in the germline V gene (reference sequence). The trim removed 6 bases at V and 0 bases at J, leaving 7 bases unmatched. CDR3 length: 16 amino acids. CDR3 loop: CASSGAGGMSTDTQYF. CDR3 DNA: TGTGCCAGCAGTGGGGCGGGAGGGATGAGCACAGATACGCAGTATTTT.

The chain employs TRBV5-8 and TRBJ2-7; 9 nucleotides align to TRBD1. V shed 6 bases and J 0 bases; nucleotides not matched to a gene: 7. CDR3 length equals 15 residues. CDR1 is SGHTS and CDR2 is YDEGEE in the germline V gene. The chain's CDR3 is CASNDGQGHSYEQYF. The CDR3 coding sequence is TGTGCCAGCAACGACGGACAGGGGCACTCCTACGAGCAGTACTTC.

The V call is TRBV18, the J call TRBJ1-2; D is unresolved. V was cut by 0 bases and J by 4 bases, with 6 bases left in between. Germline CDR1 and CDR2: KGHSH and LQKENI. The length of the CDR3 is 13 residues. The CDR3 nucleotides read TGTGCCAGCTCACCACCGATGGTCTATGGCTACACCTTC. Amino acid sequence: CASSPPMVYGYTF.

This clone showed up just a few times. V and J are TRBV5-8 and TRBJ2-3; 10 bases align to TRBD2. With V trimmed by 3 bases and J by 6 bases, 10 bases remained unmatched. Germline values: CDR1 SGHTS, CDR2 YDEGEE. This CDR3 region has 16 residues. CDR3 amino acids: CASSSRPLAGVDTQYF. Here the CDR3 DNA reads TGTGCCAGCAGCTCACGACCCCTAGCGGGAGTGGATACGCAGTATTTT.

This clone was recorded many times. The CDR3 bases are TGTGCCAGCAGTTCACCGGGACTAGAGTACACCGGGGAGCTGTTTTTT. Translated: CASSSPGLEYTGELFF. The chain is built from TRBV27 and TRBJ2-2, with 8 bases fitting TRBD2. Germline CDR1 MNHEY, CDR2 SMNVEV (reference sequence). The CDR3 loop spans 16 amino acids. V lost 4 bases and J lost 3; bases outside the gene matches: 7.

The chain joins TRBV4-2 to TRBJ1-3; possible D gene TRBD1, 6 bases. The CDR3 has 15 residues. V lost 1 base to trimming and J lost 4 bases, with 11 bases between them. Germline CDR1 reads LGHNA; CDR2 reads YNFKEQ. CDR3 bases: TGTGCCAGCAGCCAAGGGAGGGGGTCCGGAAACACCATATATTTT. Its translation: CASSQGRGSGNTIYF.

The V and J genes are TRBV5-4 and TRBJ2-1; 11 bases fit TRBD2. The CDR3 spans 15 residues. V gave up 4 bases and J gave up 9 bases; unmatched junction bases: 9. Germline assignment: CDR1 SGHNT and CDR2 YYREEE (reference sequence). The CDR3: CASSQGLAERGEQFF. In DNA, the CDR3 is TGTGCCAGCAGCCAGGGACTAGCGGAGCGGGGTGAGCAGTTCTTC.

The J gene is TRBJ2-6, the V gene TRBV7-2; D gene uncertain. Germline V gene sequence: CDR1 SGHTA, CDR2 FQGNSA. The CDR3 covers 16 residues. Trimming cost V 5 bases and J 4 bases, with 15 bases left between them. The CDR3 here is CASSAVVTLGANVLTF. The CDR3 DNA sequence: TGTGCCAGCAGCGCCGTTGTGACTCTGGGGGCCAACGTCCTGACTTTC. Full variable domain (rest looked up from reference TRBV7-2 and TRBJ2-6): GAGVSQSPSNKVTEKGKDVELRCDPISGHTALYWYRQSLGQGLEFLIYFQGNSAPDKSGLPSDRFSAERTGGSVSTLTIQRTQQEDSAVYLCASSAVVTLGANVLTFGAGSRLTVL.

This chain links TRBV9 with TRBJ2-1, with 12 nucleotides matching TRBD2. The V and J ends lost 3 bases and 4 bases, in that order; junction bases with no gene match: 8. The CDR3 runs 17 residues. Germline values: CDR1 SGDLS, CDR2 YYNGEE. The CDR3 is CASSEGATSGSYNEQFF. The CDR3 DNA is TGTGCCAGCAGCGAGGGGGCGACTAGCGGGAGTTACAATGAGCAGTTCTTC. Drawing the rest from reference TRBV9 and TRBJ2-1, the complete variable domain is DSGVTQTPKHLITATGQRVTLRCSPRSGDLSVYWYQQSLDQGLQFLIQYYNGEERAKGNILERFSAQQFPDLHSELNLSSLELGDSALYFCASSEGATSGSYNEQFFGPGTRLTVL.

This clone was seen just once. This sequence joins TRBV3-1 (or the pseudogene TRBV3-2) and TRBJ1-4; D may be TRBD1 (5 bases). Trimming removed 1 base at V and 8 bases at J, with 14 bases between. The CDR3 extends over 15 amino acids. Germline lookup yields CDR1 LGHDT and CDR2 YNNKEL (reference sequence). CDR3 region: CASSQGAGRGEKLFF. The CDR3, as DNA: TGTGCCAGCAGCCAAGGAGCAGGGCGGGGAGAAAAACTGTTTTTT.

The chain couples TRBV18 to TRBJ1-1; TRBD1 aligns across 8 bases. The J segment lost 8 bases and the V segment lost 1 base, leaving 6 bases of the junction unmatched. The CDR3 covers 14 residues. Looked up from germline, CDR1 is KGHSH and CDR2 is LQKENI. CDR3 DNA sequence: TGTGCCAGCTCACCACTGACAGGGGCGAACGAAGCTTTCTTT. Encoded protein: CASSPLTGANEAFF.

This chain links TRBV4-2 with TRBJ1-1; D gene ambiguous. V was pared by 3 bases and J by 7 bases, with 9 bases between. Germline V gives CDR1 LGHNA, CDR2 YNFKEQ. The CDR3 covers 12 residues. DNA of the CDR3: TGTGCCAGCAGCCACTTGGATAATGAAGCTTTCTTT. Protein: CASSHLDNEAFF.

This clone has only a few counts. This chain connects TRBV28 to TRBJ2-7; D uncertain. The CDR3 contains 15 residues. Germline V gene sequence: CDR1 MDHEN, CDR2 SYDVKM. V was trimmed by 5 bases and J by 0 bases, leaving 14 bases between them. The CDR3: CASSPPAPSSYEQYF. CDR3 bases: TGTGCCAGCAGTCCTCCGGCCCCGAGCTCCTACGAGCAGTACTTC.